This T cell receptor beta chain was captured by sequencing in a study of OX40 agonist ivuxolimab in advanced cancers. Study information: Intravenous ivuxolimab was administered to patients every 2 weeks at 0.01 to 10 mg/kg. Checkpoint inhibitors had been given previously to 40% of patients. Three patients responded partially, comprising one with hepatocellular carcinoma and two with cutaneous melanoma.

General study findings and limits: It was not determined which antigens were specifically recognized by the peripheral T cells that had undergone clonal expansion.

This clone occurred once. The antigen is unknown. Method: immunoSEQ multiplex PCR; TCRdb's copy keeps in-frame clones and lacks some. The sample has some 60,000 clones, about 89% seen once. V was clipped by 5 bases and J by 2 bases, with 13 bases between them. The CDR3 loop spans 14 amino acids. Germline V gene sequence: CDR1 SGHAT, CDR2 FQDESV (reference sequence). The TCR sequence derives from an adult with an advanced solid tumor such as melanoma, head and neck, liver or kidney cancer. The chain links TRBV11-1 to TRBJ2-7, with D possibly being TRBD1 (6 bases). The specimen was CD4+ or CD8+ T cells sorted from blood, collected in a trial of the OX40 agonist ivuxolimab. CDR3 bases: TGTGCCAGCAGCCCCCGGGACAAGACCTACGAGCAGTACTTC. This translates into CASSPRDKTYEQYF.